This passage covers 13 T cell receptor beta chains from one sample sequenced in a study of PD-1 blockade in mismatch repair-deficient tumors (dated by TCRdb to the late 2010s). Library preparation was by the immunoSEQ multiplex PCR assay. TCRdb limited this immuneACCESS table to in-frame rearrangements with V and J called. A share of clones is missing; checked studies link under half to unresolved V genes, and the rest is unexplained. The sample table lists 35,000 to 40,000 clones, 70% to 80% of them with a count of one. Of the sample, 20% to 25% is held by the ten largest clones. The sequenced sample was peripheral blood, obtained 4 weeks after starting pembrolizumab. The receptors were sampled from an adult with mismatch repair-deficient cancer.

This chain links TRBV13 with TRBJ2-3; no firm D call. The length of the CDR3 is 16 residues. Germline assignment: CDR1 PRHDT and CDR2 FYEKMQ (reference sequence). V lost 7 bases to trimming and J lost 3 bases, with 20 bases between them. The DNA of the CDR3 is TGTGCCAGCAACCTCCGTGGCGGCAGTTTGACAGATACGCAGTATTTT. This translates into CASNLRGGSLTDTQYF. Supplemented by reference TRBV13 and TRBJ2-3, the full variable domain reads AAGVIQSPRHLIKEKRETATLKCYPIPRHDTVYWYQQGPGQDPQFLISFYEKMQSDKGSIPDRFSAQQFSDYHSELNMSSLELGDSALYFCASNLRGGSLTDTQYFGPGTRLTVL.

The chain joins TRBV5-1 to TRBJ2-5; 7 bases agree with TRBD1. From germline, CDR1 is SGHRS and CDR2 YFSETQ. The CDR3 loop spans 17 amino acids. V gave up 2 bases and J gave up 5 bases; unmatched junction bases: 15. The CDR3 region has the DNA TGCGCCAGCAGCTTATGGTCCGGGGCAGGGGGTCGGGAGACCCAGTACTTC. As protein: CASSLWSGAGGRETQYF.

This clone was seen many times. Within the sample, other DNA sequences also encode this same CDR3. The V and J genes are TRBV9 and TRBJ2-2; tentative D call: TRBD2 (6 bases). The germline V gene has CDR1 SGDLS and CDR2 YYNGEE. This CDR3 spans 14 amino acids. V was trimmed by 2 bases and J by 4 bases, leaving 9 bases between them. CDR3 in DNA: TGTGCCAGCAGCGTCGGACTACCCACCGGGGAGCTGTTTTTT. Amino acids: CASSVGLPTGELFF.

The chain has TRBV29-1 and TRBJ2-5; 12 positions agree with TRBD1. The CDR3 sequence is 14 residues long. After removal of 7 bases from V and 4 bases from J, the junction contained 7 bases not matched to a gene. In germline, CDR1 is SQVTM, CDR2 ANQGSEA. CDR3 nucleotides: TGCAGCGCCCGGGACAGGGGGCATATAGAGACCCAGTACTTC. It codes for CSARDRGHIETQYF.

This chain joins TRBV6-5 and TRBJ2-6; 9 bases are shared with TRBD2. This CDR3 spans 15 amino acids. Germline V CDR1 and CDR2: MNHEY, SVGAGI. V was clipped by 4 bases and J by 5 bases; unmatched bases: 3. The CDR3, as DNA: TGTGCCAGCAGTTCCCCTAGCGGGAGGGCCAACGTCCTGACTTTC. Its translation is CASSSPSGRANVLTF.

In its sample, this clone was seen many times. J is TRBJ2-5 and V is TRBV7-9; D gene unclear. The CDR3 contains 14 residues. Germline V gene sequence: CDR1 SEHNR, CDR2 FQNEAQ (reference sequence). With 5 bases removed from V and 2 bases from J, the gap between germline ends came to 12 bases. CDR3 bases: TGTGCCAGCAGCCGGCAGGTGGGGCAAGAGACCCAGTACTTC. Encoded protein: CASSRQVGQETQYF.

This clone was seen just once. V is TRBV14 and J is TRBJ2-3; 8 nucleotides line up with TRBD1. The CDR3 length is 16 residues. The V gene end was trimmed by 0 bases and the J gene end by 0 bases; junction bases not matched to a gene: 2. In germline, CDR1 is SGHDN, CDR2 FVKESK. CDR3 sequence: CASSQEGDRSTDTQYF. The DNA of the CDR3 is TGTGCCAGCAGCCAAGAAGGGGACAGGAGCACAGATACGCAGTATTTT.

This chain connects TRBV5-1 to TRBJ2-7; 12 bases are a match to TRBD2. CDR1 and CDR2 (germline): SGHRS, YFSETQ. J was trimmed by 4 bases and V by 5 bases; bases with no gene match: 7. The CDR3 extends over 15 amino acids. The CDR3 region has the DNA TGCGCCAGCAGTTTCCGGACTAGCGGGATTTACGAGCAGTACTTC. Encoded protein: CASSFRTSGIYEQYF.

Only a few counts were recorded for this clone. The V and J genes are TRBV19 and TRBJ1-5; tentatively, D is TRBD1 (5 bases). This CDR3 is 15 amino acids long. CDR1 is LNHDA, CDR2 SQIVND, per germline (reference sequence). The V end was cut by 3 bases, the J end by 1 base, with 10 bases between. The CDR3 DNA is TGTGCCAGTAGTATGCGGCAGGGAAGCAATCAGCCCCAGCATTTT. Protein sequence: CASSMRQGSNQPQHF.

The CDR3 protein is CASRSYRGRTGELFF. As DNA, the CDR3 is TGTGCCAGCAGATCGTACAGGGGGCGCACCGGGGAGCTGTTTTTT. The J gene is TRBJ2-2, the V gene TRBV2; 9 nucleotides match TRBD1. The CDR3 contains 15 residues. Germline V gene data show CDR1 as SNHLY and CDR2 as FYNNEI. V was clipped by 6 bases and J by 4 bases; unmatched bases: 6.

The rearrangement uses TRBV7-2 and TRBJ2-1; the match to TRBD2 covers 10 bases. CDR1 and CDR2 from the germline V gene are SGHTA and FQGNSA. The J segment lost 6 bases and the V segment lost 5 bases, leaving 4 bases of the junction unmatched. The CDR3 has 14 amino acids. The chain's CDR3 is CASSASGSPNEQFF. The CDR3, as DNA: TGTGCCAGCAGCGCTAGCGGGAGCCCCAATGAGCAGTTCTTC. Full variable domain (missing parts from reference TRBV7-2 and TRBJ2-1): GAGVSQSPSNKVTEKGKDVELRCDPISGHTALYWYRQSLGQGLEFLIYFQGNSAPDKSGLPSDRFSAERTGGSVSTLTIQRTQQEDSAVYLCASSASGSPNEQFFGPGTRLTVL.

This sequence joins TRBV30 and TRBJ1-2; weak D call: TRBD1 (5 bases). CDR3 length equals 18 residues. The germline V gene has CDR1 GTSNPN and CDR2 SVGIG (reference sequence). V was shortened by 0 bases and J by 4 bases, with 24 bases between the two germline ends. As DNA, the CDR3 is TGTGCCTGGAGTGTACGGGGGGGTGGCGGGCCTCGCTCCTATGGCTACACCTTC. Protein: CAWSVRGGGGPRSYGYTF.

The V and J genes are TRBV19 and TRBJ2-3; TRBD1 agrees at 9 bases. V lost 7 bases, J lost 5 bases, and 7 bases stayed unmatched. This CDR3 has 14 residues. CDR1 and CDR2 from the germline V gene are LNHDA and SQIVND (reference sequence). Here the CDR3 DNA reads TGTGCCAGTACCCAGGGGACAGGGCGAGATACGCAGTATTTT. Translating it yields CASTQGTGRDTQYF.